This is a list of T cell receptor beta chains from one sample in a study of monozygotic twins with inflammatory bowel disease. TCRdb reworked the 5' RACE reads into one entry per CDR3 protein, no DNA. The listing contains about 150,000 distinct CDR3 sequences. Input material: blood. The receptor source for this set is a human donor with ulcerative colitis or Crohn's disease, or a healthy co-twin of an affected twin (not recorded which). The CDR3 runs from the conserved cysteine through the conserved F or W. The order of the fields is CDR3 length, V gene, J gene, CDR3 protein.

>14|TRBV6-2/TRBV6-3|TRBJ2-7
CASGPQREFYEQYF
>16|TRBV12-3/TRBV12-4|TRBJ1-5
CASSVHHRGRNQPQHF
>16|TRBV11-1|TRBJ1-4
CASSLRGSATNEKLFF
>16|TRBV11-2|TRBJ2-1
CASSLGGLAGVHEQFF
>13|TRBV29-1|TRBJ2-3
CSVPGKDTDTQYF
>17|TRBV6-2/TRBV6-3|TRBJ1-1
CASSYPVGGEMNTEAFF
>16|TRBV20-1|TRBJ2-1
CSAYRPGLAYVNEQFF
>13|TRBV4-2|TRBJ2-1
CASSQRPHNEQFF
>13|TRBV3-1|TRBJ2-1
CASSQDPSGQQFF
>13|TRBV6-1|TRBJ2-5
CASRVAGAETQYF
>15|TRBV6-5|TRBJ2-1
CASSYVSGSSNEQFF
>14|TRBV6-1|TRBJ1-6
CASKTRENNSPLHF
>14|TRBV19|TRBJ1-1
CASSQTGVLTEAFF
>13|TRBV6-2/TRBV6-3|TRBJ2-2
CAGLGQNTGELFF
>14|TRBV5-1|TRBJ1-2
CASSSQGRTYGYTF
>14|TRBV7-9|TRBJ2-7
CASSPLWEPYEQYF
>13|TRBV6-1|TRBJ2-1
CASSERRESEQFF
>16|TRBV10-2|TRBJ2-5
CASNDNPGLSQETQYF
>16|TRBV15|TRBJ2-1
CATSRKVQGRNNEQFF
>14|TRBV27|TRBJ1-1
CATLRTQGSTEAFF
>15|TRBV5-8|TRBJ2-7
CASSLDGGAPYEQYF
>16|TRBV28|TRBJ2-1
CASSLNAGASQGEQFF
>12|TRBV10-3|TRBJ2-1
CAIGTSNNEQFF
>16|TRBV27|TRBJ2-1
CASSSKSSGNYNEQFF
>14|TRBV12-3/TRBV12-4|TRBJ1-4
CASGTGTGVEKLFF
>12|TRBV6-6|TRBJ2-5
CASSYGKETQYF
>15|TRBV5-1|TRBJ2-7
CASSLLSGAPYEQYF
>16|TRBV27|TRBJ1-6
CASMGLSSSYNSPLHF
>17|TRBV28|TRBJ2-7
CASSFLAGGSRSYEQYF
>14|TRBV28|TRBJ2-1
CASSGGTGSFEQFF
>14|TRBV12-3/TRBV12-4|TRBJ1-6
CASSLSSYNSPLHF
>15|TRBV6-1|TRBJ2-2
CASSEKAGNTGELFF
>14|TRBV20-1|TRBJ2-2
CSARDSLNTGELFF
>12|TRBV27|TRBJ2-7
CAIEDREYEQYF
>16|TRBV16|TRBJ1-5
CASSQPSIDSNQPQHF
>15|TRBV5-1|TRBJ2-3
CASSLGPGVTDTQYF
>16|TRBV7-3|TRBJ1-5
CASSFKRVFLNQPQHF
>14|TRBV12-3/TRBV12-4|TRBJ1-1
CASSREPTITEAFF
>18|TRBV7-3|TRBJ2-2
CASSLSPTRGRKTGELFF
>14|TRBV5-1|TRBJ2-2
CASSKGQNTGELFF
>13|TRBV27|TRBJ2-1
CASSFAQQGIQFF
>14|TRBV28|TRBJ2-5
CASSKPNLLVAQYF
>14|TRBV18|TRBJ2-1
CASSLLDSYNEQFF
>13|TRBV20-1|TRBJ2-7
CSARDPDHYEQYF
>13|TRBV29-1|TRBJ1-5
CSAQEGGMGPQHF
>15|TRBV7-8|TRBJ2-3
CASSILAGVTDTQYF
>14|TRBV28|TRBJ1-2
CASSLGQGQWSYTF
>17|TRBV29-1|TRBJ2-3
CSVVEASGSLSTDTQYF
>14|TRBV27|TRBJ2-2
CASSLSPGTGELFF
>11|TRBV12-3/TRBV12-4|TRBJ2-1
CASSTGTQQFF